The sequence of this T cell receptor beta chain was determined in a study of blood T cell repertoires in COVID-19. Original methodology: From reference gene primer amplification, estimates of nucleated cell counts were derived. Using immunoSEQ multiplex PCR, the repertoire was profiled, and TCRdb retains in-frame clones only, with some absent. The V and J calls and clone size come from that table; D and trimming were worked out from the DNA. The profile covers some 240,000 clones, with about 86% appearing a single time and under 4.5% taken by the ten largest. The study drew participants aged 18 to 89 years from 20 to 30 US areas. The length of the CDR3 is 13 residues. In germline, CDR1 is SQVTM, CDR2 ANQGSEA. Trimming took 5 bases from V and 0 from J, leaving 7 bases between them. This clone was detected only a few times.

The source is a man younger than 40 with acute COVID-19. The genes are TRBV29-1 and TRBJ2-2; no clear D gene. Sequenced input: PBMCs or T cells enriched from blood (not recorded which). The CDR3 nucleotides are TGCAGCGTTTCTAACGCGAACACCGGGGAGCTGTTTTTT. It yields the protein CSVSNANTGELFF.